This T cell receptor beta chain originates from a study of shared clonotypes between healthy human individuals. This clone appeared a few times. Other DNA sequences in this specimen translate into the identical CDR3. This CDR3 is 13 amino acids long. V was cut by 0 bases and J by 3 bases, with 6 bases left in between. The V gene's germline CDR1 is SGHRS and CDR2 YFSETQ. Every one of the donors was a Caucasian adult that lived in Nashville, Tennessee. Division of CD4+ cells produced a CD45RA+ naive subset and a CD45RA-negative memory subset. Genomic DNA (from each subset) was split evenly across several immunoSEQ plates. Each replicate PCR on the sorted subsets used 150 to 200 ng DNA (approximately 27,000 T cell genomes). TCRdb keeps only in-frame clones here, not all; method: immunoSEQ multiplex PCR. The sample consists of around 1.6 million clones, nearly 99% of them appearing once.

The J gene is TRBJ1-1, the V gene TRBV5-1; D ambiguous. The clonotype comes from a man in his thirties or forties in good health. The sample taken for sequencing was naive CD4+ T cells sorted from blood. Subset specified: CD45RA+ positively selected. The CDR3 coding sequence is TGCGCCAGCAGCTTGGCGGGTCACACTGAAGCTTTCTTT. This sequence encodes CASSLAGHTEAFF.